This T cell receptor beta chain is from a study of CD8 T cells in Susac syndrome. Random hexamers were used to reverse transcribe the RNA input (about 0.5 to 1 ug). Amplification of the TCR beta CDR3 was carried out by immunoSEQ multiplex PCR, which spanned a total of 54 Vbeta and 13 Jbeta segments. TCRdb reprocessed the immunoSEQ multiplex PCR reads via MiXCR and lists one record per CDR3 protein. The sample has roughly 200,000 distinct CDR3 sequences; 85% to 95% are singletons. This CDR3 has 14 amino acids. After removal of 8 bases from V and 0 bases from J, the junction contained 4 bases not matched to a gene. CDR1 MNHEY and CDR2 SVGAGI come from the germline V gene.

The sequencing input was CD4+ T cells from PBMCs. The TCR comes from a human donor with multiple sclerosis. The chain joins TRBV6-5 to TRBJ2-1; TRBD2 agrees at 7 bases. In DNA form, the CDR3 reads TGTGCCAGCCGCAGCGGGGACTCCTACAATGAGCAGTTCTTC. It codes for CASRSGDSYNEQFF.